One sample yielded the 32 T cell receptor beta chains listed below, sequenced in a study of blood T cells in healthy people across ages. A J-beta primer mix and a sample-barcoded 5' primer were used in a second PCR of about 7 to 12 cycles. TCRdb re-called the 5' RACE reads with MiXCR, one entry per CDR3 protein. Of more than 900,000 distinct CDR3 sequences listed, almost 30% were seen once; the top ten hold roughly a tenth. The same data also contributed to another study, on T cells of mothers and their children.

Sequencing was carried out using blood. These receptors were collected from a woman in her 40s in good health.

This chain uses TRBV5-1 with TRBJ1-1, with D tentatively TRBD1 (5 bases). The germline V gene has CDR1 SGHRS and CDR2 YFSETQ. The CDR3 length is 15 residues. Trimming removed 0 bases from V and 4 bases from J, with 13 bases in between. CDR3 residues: CASSLVNSGGTEAFF. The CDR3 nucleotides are TGCGCCAGCAGCTTGGTTAACTCCGGGGGCACTGAAGCTTTCTTT.

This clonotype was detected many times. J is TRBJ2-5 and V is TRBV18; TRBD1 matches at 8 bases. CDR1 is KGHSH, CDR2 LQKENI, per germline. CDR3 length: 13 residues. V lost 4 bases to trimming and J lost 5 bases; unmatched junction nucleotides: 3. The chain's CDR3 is CASSQTGAETQYF. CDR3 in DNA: TGTGCCAGCTCACAGACAGGGGCGGAGACCCAGTACTTC. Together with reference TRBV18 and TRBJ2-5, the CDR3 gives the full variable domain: NAGVMQNPRHLVRRRGQEARLRCSPMKGHSHVYWYRQLPEEGLKFMVYLQKENIIDESGMPKERFSAEFPKEGPSILRIQQVVRGDSAAYFCASSQTGAETQYFGPGTRLLVL.

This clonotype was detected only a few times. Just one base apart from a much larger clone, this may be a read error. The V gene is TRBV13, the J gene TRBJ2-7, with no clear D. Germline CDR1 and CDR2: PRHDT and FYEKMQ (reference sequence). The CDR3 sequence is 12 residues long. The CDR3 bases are TGTGCCAGCAGCTTAGCCTCCCACGAGCAGTACTTC. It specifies CASSLASHEQYF.

The CDR3 bases are TGCGCCAGCAGCTTGGAGGAGCGGGGGCCGTACAATGAGCAGTTCTTC. Its protein product is CASSLEERGPYNEQFF. V usage is TRBV5-1 and J usage is TRBJ2-1, with 8 bases aligning to TRBD2. V was clipped by 0 bases and J by 4 bases; unmatched bases: 6. There are 16 residues in the CDR3. Germline V gene data show CDR1 as SGHRS and CDR2 as YFSETQ.

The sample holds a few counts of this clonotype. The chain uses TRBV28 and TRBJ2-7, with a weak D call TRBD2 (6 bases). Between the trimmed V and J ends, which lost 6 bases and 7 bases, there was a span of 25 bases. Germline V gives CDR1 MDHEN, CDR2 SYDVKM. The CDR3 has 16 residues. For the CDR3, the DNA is TGTGCCAGCAGAACCCGAGGGAGGCTTCTCGATGCAGAGCAGTACTTC. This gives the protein CASRTRGRLLDAEQYF.

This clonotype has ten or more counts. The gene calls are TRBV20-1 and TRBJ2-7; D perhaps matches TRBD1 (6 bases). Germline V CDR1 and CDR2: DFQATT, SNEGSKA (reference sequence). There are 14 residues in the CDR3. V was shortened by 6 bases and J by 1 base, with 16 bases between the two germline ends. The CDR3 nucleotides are TGCAGTGCCGTATCGCCCACAGGGTCCTACGAGCAGTACTTC. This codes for CSAVSPTGSYEQYF.

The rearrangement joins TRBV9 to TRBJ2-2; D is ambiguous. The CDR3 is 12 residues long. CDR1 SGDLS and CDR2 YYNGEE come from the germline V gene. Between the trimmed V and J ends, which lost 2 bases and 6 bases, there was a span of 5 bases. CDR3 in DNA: TGTGCCAGCAGCGTCTATGCCGGGGAGCTGTTTTTT. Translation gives CASSVYAGELFF.

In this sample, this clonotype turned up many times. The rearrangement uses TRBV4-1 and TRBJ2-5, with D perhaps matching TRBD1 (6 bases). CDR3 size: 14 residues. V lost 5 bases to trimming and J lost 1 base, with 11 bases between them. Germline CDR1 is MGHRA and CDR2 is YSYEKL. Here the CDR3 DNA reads TGCGCCAGCAGCGGGGGCCCTCTCCAAGAGACCCAGTACTTC. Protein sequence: CASSGGPLQETQYF.

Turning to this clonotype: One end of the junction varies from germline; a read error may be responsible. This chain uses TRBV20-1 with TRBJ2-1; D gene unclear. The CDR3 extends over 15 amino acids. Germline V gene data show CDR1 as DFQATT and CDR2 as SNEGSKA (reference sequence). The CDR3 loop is CSARGQDLRNGEQFF. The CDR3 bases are TGCAGCGCTAGAGGCCAAGACTTGAGAAACGGTGAGCAGTTCTTC.

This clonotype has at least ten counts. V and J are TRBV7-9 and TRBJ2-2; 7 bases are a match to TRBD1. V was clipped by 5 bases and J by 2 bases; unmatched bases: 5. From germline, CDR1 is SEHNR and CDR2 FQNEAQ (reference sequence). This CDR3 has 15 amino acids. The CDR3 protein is CASSQGQTNTGELFF. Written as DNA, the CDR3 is TGTGCCAGCAGCCAGGGACAGACTAACACCGGGGAGCTGTTTTTT.

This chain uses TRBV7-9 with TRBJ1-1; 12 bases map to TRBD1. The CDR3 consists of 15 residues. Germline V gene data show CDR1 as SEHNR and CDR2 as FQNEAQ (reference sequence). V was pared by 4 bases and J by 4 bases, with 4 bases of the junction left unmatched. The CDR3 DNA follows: TGTGCCAGCAGCTCGGGACAGGGGGCGAGCACTGAAGCTTTCTTT. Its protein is CASSSGQGASTEAFF. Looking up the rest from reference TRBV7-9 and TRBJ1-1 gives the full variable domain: DTGVSQNPRHKITKRGQNVTFRCDPISEHNRLYWYRQTLGQGPEFLTYFQNEAQLEKSRLLSDRFSAERPKGSFSTLEIQRTEQGDSAMYLCASSSGQGASTEAFFGQGTRLTVV.

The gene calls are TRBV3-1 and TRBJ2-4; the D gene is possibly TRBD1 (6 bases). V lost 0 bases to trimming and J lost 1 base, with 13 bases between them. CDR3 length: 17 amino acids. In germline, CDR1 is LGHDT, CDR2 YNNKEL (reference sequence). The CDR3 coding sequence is TGTGCCAGCAGCCAAGATGGGTCAGGGGCGGCCAAAAACATTCAGTACTTC. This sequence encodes CASSQDGSGAAKNIQYF.

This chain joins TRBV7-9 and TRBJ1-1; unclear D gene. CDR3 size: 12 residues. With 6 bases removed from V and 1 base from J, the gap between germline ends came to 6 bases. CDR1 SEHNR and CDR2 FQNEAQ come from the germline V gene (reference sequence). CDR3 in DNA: TGTGCCAGCAGGGGATCGAACACTGAAGCTTTCTTT. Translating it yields CASRGSNTEAFF.

Here the CDR3 DNA reads TGTGCCAGCAGCCCTCCCCGGCGGAGCGGGAGCCTTACAGAGACCCAGTACTTC. Its translation is CASSPPRRSGSLTETQYF. The rearrangement uses TRBV4-2 and TRBJ2-5, with TRBD2 identical over 8 bases. Germline V lookup: CDR1 LGHNA, CDR2 YNFKEQ. This CDR3 contains 18 residues. V shed 4 bases and J 4 bases; nucleotides not matched to a gene: 17.

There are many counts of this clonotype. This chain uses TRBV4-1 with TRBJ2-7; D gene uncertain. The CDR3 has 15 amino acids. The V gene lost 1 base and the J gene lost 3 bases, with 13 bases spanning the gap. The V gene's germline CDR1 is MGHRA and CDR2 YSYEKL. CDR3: CASSQAPQTYYEQYF. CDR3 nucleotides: TGCGCCAGCAGCCAAGCTCCCCAGACTTACTACGAGCAGTACTTC.

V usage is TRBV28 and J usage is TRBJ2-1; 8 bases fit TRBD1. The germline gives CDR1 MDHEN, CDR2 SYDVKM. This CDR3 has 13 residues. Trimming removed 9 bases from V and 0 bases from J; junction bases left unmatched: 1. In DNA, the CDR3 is TGTGCCAGTCAGGGGGCCTCCTACAATGAGCAGTTCTTC. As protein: CASQGASYNEQFF.

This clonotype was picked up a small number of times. The CDR3 coding sequence is TGTGCCAGCAGCGCACAGGGGGCGCGGGGCTACACCTTC. It yields the protein CASSAQGARGYTF. The genes are TRBV7-2 and TRBJ1-2, with 9 bases identical to TRBD1. CDR1 is SGHTA, CDR2 FQGNSA, per germline. J gave up 8 bases and V 5 bases, and 6 bases lay outside the gene matches. This CDR3 has 13 residues.

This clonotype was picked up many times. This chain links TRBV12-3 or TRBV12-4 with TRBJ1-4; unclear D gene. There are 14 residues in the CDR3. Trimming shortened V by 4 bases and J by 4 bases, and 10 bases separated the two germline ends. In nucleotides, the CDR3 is TGTGCCAGCAGTTCGCCAAGACTTAATGAAAAACTGTTTTTT. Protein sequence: CASSSPRLNEKLFF.

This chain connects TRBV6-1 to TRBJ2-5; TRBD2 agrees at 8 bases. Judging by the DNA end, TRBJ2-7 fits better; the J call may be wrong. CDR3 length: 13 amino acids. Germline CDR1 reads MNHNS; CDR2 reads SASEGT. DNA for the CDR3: TGTGCCAGCAGGTTCGGGGGGGAATACGAGCAGTACTTC. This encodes CASRFGGEYEQYF.

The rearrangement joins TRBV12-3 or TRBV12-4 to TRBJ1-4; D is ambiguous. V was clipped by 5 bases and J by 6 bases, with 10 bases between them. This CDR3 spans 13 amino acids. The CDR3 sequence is CASSLSLDEKLFF. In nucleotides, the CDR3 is TGTGCCAGCAGTCTCTCATTGGATGAAAAACTGTTTTTT.

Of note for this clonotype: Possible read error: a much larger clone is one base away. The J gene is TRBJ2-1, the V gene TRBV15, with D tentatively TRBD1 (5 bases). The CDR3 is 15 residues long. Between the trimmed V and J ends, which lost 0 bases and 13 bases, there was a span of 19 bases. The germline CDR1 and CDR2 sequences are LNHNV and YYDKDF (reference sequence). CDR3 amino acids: CATSRDQGTVETQFF. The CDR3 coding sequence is TGTGCCACCAGCAGAGATCAGGGAACGGTGGAGACCCAGTTCTTC.

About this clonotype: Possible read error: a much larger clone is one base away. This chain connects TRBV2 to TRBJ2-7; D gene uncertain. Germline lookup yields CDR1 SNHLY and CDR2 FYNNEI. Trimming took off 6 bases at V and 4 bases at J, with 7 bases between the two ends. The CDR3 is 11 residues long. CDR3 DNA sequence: TGTGCCAGCAGGGAACGGTACGAGCAGTACTTC. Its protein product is CASRERYEQYF.

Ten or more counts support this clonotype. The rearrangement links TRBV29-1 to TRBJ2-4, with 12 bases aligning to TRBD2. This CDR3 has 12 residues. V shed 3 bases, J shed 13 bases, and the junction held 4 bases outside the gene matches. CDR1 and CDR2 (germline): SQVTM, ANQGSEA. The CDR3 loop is CSVDGLAGGQYF. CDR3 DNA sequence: TGCAGCGTTGATGGGCTAGCGGGGGGGCAGTACTTC.

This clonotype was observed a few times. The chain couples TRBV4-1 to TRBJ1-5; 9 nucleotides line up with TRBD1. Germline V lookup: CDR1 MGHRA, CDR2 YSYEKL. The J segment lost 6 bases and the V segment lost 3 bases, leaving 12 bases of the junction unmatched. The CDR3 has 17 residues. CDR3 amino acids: CASSHGVATGGGQPQHF. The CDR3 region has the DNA TGCGCCAGCAGCCATGGGGTGGCGACAGGGGGAGGTCAGCCCCAGCATTTT.

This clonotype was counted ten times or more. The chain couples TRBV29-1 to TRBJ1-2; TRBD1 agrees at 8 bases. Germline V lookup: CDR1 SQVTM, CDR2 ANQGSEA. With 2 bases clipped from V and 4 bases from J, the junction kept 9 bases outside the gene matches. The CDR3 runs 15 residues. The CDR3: CSVERGSGGIYGYTF. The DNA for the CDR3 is TGCAGCGTTGAACGGGGGTCAGGGGGCATCTATGGCTACACCTTC.

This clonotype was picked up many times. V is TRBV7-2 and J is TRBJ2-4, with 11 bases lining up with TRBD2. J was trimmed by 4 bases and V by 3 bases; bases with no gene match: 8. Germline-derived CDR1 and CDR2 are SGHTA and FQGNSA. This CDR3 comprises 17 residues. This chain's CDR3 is CASSFPGLADRKNIQYF. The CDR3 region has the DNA TGTGCCAGCAGCTTCCCGGGACTAGCGGACCGTAAAAACATTCAGTACTTC. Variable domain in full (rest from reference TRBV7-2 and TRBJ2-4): GAGVSQSPSNKVTEKGKDVELRCDPISGHTALYWYRQSLGQGLEFLIYFQGNSAPDKSGLPSDRFSAERTGGSVSTLTIQRTQQEDSAVYLCASSFPGLADRKNIQYFGAGTRLSVL.

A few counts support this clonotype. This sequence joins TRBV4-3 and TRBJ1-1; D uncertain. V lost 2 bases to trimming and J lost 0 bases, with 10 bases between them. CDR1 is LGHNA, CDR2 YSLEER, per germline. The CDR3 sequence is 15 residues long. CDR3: CASSQNGGLNTEAFF. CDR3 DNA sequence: TGCGCCAGCAGCCAAAACGGCGGGCTGAACACTGAAGCTTTCTTT.

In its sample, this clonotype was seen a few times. CDR3 in amino acids: CASSVLWVGTPGELFF. The CDR3 bases are TGTGCCAGCAGCGTATTGTGGGTAGGAACTCCCGGGGAGCTGTTTTTT. The V and J genes are TRBV9 and TRBJ2-2; D unresolved. The CDR3 extends over 16 amino acids. The V and J ends lost 1 base and 6 bases respectively, with 16 bases between them. Looked up from germline, CDR1 is SGDLS and CDR2 is YYNGEE.

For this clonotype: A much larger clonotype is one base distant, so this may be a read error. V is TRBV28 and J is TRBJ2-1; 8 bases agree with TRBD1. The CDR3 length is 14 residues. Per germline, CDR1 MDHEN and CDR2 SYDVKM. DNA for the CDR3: TGTGCCGGCAGGACAGGGAGCTCCTACAATGAGCAGTTCTTC. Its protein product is CAGRTGSSYNEQFF.

CDR3 in DNA: TGTGCCAGCAGCTTGATCTACACCGGGGAGCTGTTTTTT. Translating it yields CASSLIYTGELFF. The V and J genes are TRBV11-2 and TRBJ2-2, with D uncertain. V lost 3 bases to trimming and J lost 3 bases, with 5 bases between them. Looked up from germline, CDR1 is SGHAT and CDR2 is FQNNGV. The CDR3 length is 13 residues. Filled out from reference TRBV11-2 and TRBJ2-2, the complete variable domain reads EAGVAQSPRYKIIEKRQSVAFWCNPISGHATLYWYQQILGQGPKLLIQFQNNGVVDDSQLPKDRFSAERLKGVDSTLKIQPAKLEDSAVYLCASSLIYTGELFFGEGSRLTVL.

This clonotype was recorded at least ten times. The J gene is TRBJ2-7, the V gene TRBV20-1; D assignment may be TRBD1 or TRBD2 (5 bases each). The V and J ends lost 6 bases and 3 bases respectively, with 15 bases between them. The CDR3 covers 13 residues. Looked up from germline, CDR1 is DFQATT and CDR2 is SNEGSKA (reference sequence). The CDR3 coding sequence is TGCAGTGCCGACGGTGGGGGAATCTACGAGCAGTACTTC. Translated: CSADGGGIYEQYF.

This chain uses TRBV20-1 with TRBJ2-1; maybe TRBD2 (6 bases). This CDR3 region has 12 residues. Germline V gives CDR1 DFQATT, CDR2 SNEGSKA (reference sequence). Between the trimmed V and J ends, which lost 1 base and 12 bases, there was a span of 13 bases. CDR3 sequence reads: CSARGEERRQFF. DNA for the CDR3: TGCAGTGCTAGAGGGGAGGAGCGCCGGCAGTTCTTC.